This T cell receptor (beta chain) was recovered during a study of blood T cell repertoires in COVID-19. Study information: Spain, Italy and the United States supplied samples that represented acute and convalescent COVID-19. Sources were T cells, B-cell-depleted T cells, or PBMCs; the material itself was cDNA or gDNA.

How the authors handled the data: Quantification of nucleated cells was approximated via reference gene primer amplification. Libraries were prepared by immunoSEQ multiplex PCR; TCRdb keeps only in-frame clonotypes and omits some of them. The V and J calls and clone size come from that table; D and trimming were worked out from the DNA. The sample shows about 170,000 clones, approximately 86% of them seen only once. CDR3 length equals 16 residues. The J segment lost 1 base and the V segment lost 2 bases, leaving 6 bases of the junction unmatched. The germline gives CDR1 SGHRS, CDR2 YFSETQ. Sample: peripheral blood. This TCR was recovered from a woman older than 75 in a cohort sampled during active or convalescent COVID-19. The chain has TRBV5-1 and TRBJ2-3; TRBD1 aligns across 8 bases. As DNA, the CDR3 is TGCGCCAGCAGCTTATTTGGGGACAGGCGCACAGATACGCAGTATTTT. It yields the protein CASSLFGDRRTDTQYF.